A selection of T cell receptor beta chains follows, all from one sample in a study of CD8 T cells in Susac syndrome. TCRdb passed the immunoSEQ multiplex PCR reads through MiXCR, listing each CDR3 protein once. The sample has about 290,000 distinct CDR3 sequences; around 89% are singletons. The source material was CD8+ T cells from PBMCs. These receptors came from a human donor with multiple sclerosis. The CDR3 runs from the conserved cysteine through the conserved F or W. A D gene is named only where the DNA matches it firmly. Clone size is given for some rows only: seen once, a few or many times, or a class if the clone is expanded.

NA	TRBJ2-1	TRBV2	once	TGTGCCAGCAGTCCGACAAACCCATCCTACAATGAGCAGTTCTTC	CASSPTNPSYNEQFF
NA	TRBJ2-3	TRBV6-5	NA	TGTGCCAGCAGTTCCCCAAGCAGCGGGACATACACAGATACGCAGTATTTT	CASSSPSSGTYTDTQYF
TRBD1	TRBJ2-1	TRBV4-3	NA	TGCGCCAGCAGCCAAGGTTGGACAGGGGTTCCCAATGAGCAGTTCTTC	CASSQGWTGVPNEQFF
TRBD2	TRBJ2-4	TRBV4-3	NA	TGCGCCAGCAGCCAAGGAGGGGAGGGATGGGACATTCAGTACTTC	CASSQGGEGWDIQYF
NA	TRBJ1-3	TRBV11-2	NA	TGTGCCAGCAGCCCGCGGACCGAAGGAAACACCATATATTTT	CASSPRTEGNTIYF
NA	TRBJ1-2	TRBV9	NA	TGTGCCAGCAGGGGAAGCACAAGCTATGGCTACACCTTC	CASRGSTSYGYTF
NA	TRBJ2-2	TRBV25-1	NA	TGTGCCAGCAGTGTAGGAGCGAACACCGGGGAGCTGTTTTTT	CASSVGANTGELFF
TRBD2	TRBJ2-1	TRBV7-3	NA	TGTGCCAGCAGCTCGGGACTAGCGGGATACAATGAGCAGTTCTTC	CASSSGLAGYNEQFF
TRBD2	TRBJ2-1	TRBV7-8	NA	TGTGCCAGCAGCTTAGCGCTAAGCGGGGGGATTTACAATGAGCAGTTCTTC	CASSLALSGGIYNEQFF
NA	TRBJ1-3	TRBV27	NA	TGTGCCAGCAGTTTATCGCATGGGGGCATCGACACCATATATTTT	CASSLSHGGIDTIYF
NA	TRBJ2-3	TRBV9	NA	TGTGCCAGCAGCGAAGACAGCCCAGATACGCAGTATTTT	CASSEDSPDTQYF
NA	TRBJ2-5	TRBV7-2	NA	TGTGCCAGCAGCTTATGGCTCGAGGGAGAGACCCAGTACTTC	CASSLWLEGETQYF
TRBD1	TRBJ1-1	TRBV6-1	few	TGTGCCAGTGGATCCCGACAGGGGGTCACTGAAGCTTTCTTT	CASGSRQGVTEAFF
NA	TRBJ2-1	TRBV30	NA	TGTGCCTGCAGGGGAGGAAGCTTCAATGAGCAGTTCTTC	CACRGGSFNEQFF
NA	TRBJ1-2	TRBV20-1	NA	TGCAGTGCTAGAGATTCAGGGGTAAACTATGGCTACACCTTC	CSARDSGVNYGYTF
NA	TRBJ2-7	TRBV20-1	NA	TGCAGTGCTAGAGATCCCGGGGGGCCCGGCGAGCAGTACTTC	CSARDPGGPGEQYF
NA	TRBJ2-7	TRBV10-3	once	TGTGCCATCAGTGAGTCTGGGACTCCCGAACCCTACGAGCAGTACTTC	CAISESGTPEPYEQYF
NA	TRBJ1-6	TRBV20-1	NA	TGCAGTGCTAGGCCGGCGTCCGGGAGCTCCTATAATTCACCCCTCCACTTT	CSARPASGSSYNSPLHF
TRBD1	TRBJ1-1	TRBV5-4	NA	TGTGCCAGCAGCTTGTGGACAGGGGGCGGGAACACTGAAGCTTTCTTT	CASSLWTGGGNTEAFF
NA	TRBJ2-2	TRBV3-1	NA	TGTGCCAGCAGCCAAGTGGACGCCGGGGAGCTGTTTTTT	CASSQVDAGELFF
NA	TRBJ1-4	TRBV28	NA	TGTGCCAGCAGTTTCAGGGTCGGCGAAAAACTGTTTTTT	CASSFRVGEKLFF
TRBD1	TRBJ2-7	TRBV4-2	NA	TGTGCCAGCAGCCAAGGCACAGGGGAACCCTACGAGCAGTACTTC	CASSQGTGEPYEQYF
TRBD2	TRBJ2-1	TRBV3-1	NA	TGTGCCAGCAGCCAAGTAACCAGCGGGGGGGACCCCCACTACAATGAGCAGTTCTTC	CASSQVTSGGDPHYNEQFF
NA	TRBJ1-2	TRBV20-1	NA	TGCAGTGCTAGCGTCGGAGACTCACCGGGCTATGGCTACACCTTC	CSASVGDSPGYGYTF
NA	TRBJ1-1	TRBV4-3	NA	TGCGCCAGCAGCCAATGGACAGCTAACACTGAAGCTTTCTTT	CASSQWTANTEAFF
TRBD2	TRBJ2-7	TRBV13	NA	TGTGCCAGCAGCTTGGGTCATCTCGGGGGGATTACCTACGAGCAGTACTTC	CASSLGHLGGITYEQYF
TRBD1	TRBJ2-1	TRBV4-2	once	TGTGCCAGCAGCCACCTCCGGACAGGGGGCGGTTTTTCGAGGAATGAGCAGTTCTTC	CASSHLRTGGGFSRNEQFF
NA	TRBJ2-1	TRBV4-3	NA	TGCGCCAGCAGCCCTCGACATTACAATGAGCAGTTCTTC	CASSPRHYNEQFF
NA	TRBJ1-1	TRBV7-2	NA	TGTGCCAGCAGCTCCCCGGACAGCGGTTTTAACACTGAAGCTTTCTTT	CASSSPDSGFNTEAFF
NA	TRBJ2-5	TRBV29-1	NA	TGCAGCGTTGAAGGTCAAAGGGCATTGGAGACCCAGTACTTC	CSVEGQRALETQYF
NA	TRBJ2-7	TRBV4-3	NA	TGCGCCAGCAGCCAAGATCGGCTAGACCCCTACGAGCAGTACTTC	CASSQDRLDPYEQYF
NA	TRBJ1-2	TRBV2	NA	TGTGCCAGCCTTGAGGGATCGGGCGGCTACACCTTC	CASLEGSGGYTF
TRBD2	TRBJ2-1	TRBV4-2	NA	TGTGCCAGCAGCCCTCGACTAGCGGGACGCTACAATGAGCAGTTCTTC	CASSPRLAGRYNEQFF
NA	TRBJ2-1	TRBV6-2/TRBV6-3	NA	TGTGCCAGCAGTTACACAGCTTTGGTGCAGTTCTTC	CASSYTALVQFF
NA	TRBJ2-2	TRBV27	few	TGTGCCAGCAGTTTTTTGTCGTTCGCGAACACCGGGGAGCTGTTTTTT	CASSFLSFANTGELFF
TRBD2	TRBJ2-1	TRBV27	NA	TGTGCCAGCAGTTACGGACTAGCGGGGACCAATGAGCAGTTCTTC	CASSYGLAGTNEQFF
NA	TRBJ2-5	TRBV7-6	NA	TGTGCCAGCAGCCTCCAGTACGGACGCGGTATTGGGAACCAAGAGACCCAGTACTTC	CASSLQYGRGIGNQETQYF
NA	TRBJ1-2	TRBV6-1	NA	TGTGCCAGCAGTGAGAGGCAGGGAGCTAACTATGGCTACACCTTC	CASSERQGANYGYTF
TRBD2	TRBJ2-7	TRBV2	NA	TGTGCCAGCTTAACTTCCGGGACTAGCGGGAGCCCCCACGAGCAGTACTTC	CASLTSGTSGSPHEQYF
NA	TRBJ2-7	TRBV11-2	NA	TGTGCCAGCAGCGTCCAATCCTACGAGCAGTACTTC	CASSVQSYEQYF
NA	TRBJ2-7	TRBV27	once	TGTGCCAGCAGGGATTACTACTACGAGCAGTACTTC	CASRDYYYEQYF
NA	TRBJ1-1	TRBV4-3	once	TGCGCCAGCAGCCCAAACACCGGGACAACCGATGAAGCTTTCTTT	CASSPNTGTTDEAFF
NA	TRBJ1-1	TRBV14	NA	TGTGCCAGCAGCCAAGTAACACCGGGCCACGAAGCTTTCTTT	CASSQVTPGHEAFF
NA	TRBJ2-5	TRBV11-2	NA	TGTGCCAGCAGCTTAGGCCCCGGGGTCCGGACCCAGTACTTC	CASSLGPGVRTQYF